Listed below are T cell receptor beta chains from one sample, sequenced in a study of cytomegalovirus exposure and HLA in healthy donors. Some clones are missing from TCRdb's copy, which holds only in-frame ones; the method was immunoSEQ multiplex PCR. The sample comprises about 180,000 clones, around 80% of which are singletons, and over 2% rests with the top ten. Input material: PBMCs. The receptor source for this set is a woman in her 30s in good health and CMV-seropositive. The CDR3 runs from the conserved cysteine through the conserved F or W. The order of the fields is CDR3 protein, CDR3 DNA, clone size, J gene, V gene, D gene. A D gene is named only where the DNA matches it firmly. Clone size is stated in some rows and not others, as once, few, many or a class when expanded.

CDR3: CASSWGAGPNEKLFF
DNA: TGTGCCAGTAGCTGGGGAGCAGGACCCAATGAAAAACTGTTTTTT
size: -
J: TRBJ1-4
V: TRBV19
D: -

CDR3: CASKASTYEQYF
DNA: TGTGCCAGCAAGGCTAGCACCTACGAGCAGTACTTC
size: -
J: TRBJ2-7
V: TRBV2
D: -

CDR3: CASGLEEGEQYF
DNA: TGTGCTAGTGGTCTAGAGGAGGGCGAGCAGTACTTC
size: -
J: TRBJ2-7
V: TRBV12-5
D: -

CDR3: CASSYREGNEKLFF
DNA: TGTGCCAGCAGCTACAGGGAGGGGAATGAAAAACTGTTTTTT
size: -
J: TRBJ1-4
V: TRBV7-9
D: -

CDR3: CASSSTGGAETQYF
DNA: TGTGCCAGCAGCTCGACAGGGGGCGCGGAGACCCAGTACTTC
size: -
J: TRBJ2-5
V: TRBV7-2
D: TRBD1

CDR3: CASSGTSQYNEQFF
DNA: TGCGCCAGTTCCGGGACTAGCCAGTACAATGAGCAGTTCTTC
size: -
J: TRBJ2-1
V: TRBV5-1
D: TRBD2

CDR3: CASSPRLAGAYEQYF
DNA: TGTGCCAGCAGCCCCAGACTAGCGGGGGCCTACGAGCAGTACTTC
size: once
J: TRBJ2-7
V: TRBV11-3
D: TRBD2

CDR3: CASSRIGTGGNEQYF
DNA: TGTGCCAGCAGCCGCATCGGGACAGGGGGTAACGAGCAGTACTTC
size: -
J: TRBJ2-7
V: TRBV28
D: TRBD1

CDR3: CASSYATTGNTEAFF
DNA: TGTGCCAGCAGTTACGCCACGACAGGGAACACTGAAGCTTTCTTT
size: -
J: TRBJ1-1
V: TRBV6-6
D: -

CDR3: CASSVRDRAYNEQFF
DNA: TGTGCCAGCAGCGTCCGGGACAGGGCATACAATGAGCAGTTCTTC
size: few
J: TRBJ2-1
V: TRBV9
D: TRBD1

CDR3: CASSPGQSSGNTIYF
DNA: TGTGCCAGCAGCCCGGGACAGAGCTCTGGAAACACCATATATTTT
size: -
J: TRBJ1-3
V: TRBV7-2
D: TRBD1

CDR3: CARSLDGRGNYEQYF
DNA: TGTGCCAGAAGCTTGGATGGCAGGGGAAACTACGAGCAGTACTTC
size: -
J: TRBJ2-7
V: TRBV5-3
D: -

CDR3: CASSLPRGAPYEQYF
DNA: TGTGCCAGCAGCTTACCTCGCGGGGCTCCCTACGAGCAGTACTTC
size: -
J: TRBJ2-7
V: TRBV7-2
D: -

CDR3: CASSAQTGEGYTGELFF
DNA: TGTGCCAGCAGCGCCCAGACAGGGGAGGGCTACACCGGGGAGCTGTTTTTT
size: -
J: TRBJ2-2
V: TRBV9
D: -

CDR3: CASSLREDGYGYTF
DNA: TGCGCCAGCAGCTTGAGGGAGGATGGCTATGGCTACACCTTC
size: few
J: TRBJ1-2
V: TRBV5-1
D: -

CDR3: CASTDRGIEAFF
DNA: TGTGCCAGCACCGACAGGGGGATTGAAGCTTTCTTT
size: once
J: TRBJ1-1
V: TRBV6-1
D: TRBD1

CDR3: CASRPTWREHGELFF
DNA: TGCGCCAGCAGGCCTACATGGAGGGAACACGGGGAGCTGTTTTTT
size: -
J: TRBJ2-2
V: TRBV4-1
D: -

CDR3: CASSFTSGANTGELFF
DNA: TGTGCCAGCAGCTTCACTAGCGGGGCGAACACCGGGGAGCTGTTTTTT
size: -
J: TRBJ2-2
V: TRBV7-9
D: TRBD2

CDR3: CASRLQGFNTEAFF
DNA: TGTGCCAGCAGATTACAGGGGTTTAACACTGAAGCTTTCTTT
size: -
J: TRBJ1-1
V: TRBV27
D: TRBD1